This T cell receptor (beta chain) was sequenced in a study of tissue T cells after allogeneic stem cell transplantation. Points from the study as a whole: Some tissue clones might be persisting host cells; their alloreactivity or antigen specificity was not determined. In patients and mice, blood and spleen missed much of tissue repertoire. Across patients, clones rarely overlapped, yet motif clusters were shared tissue-specifically.

About this clone: Its antigen remains unidentified.

The CDR3 consists of 19 residues. Germline values: CDR1 LGHNA, CDR2 YNFKEQ. The V gene end was trimmed by 0 bases and the J gene end by 0 bases; junction bases not matched to a gene: 9. Survey-depth TCRbeta CDR3 sequencing reported V/J genes and productive frequencies. Generated by immunoSEQ multiplex PCR, the TCRdb table keeps only in-frame clones and is missing some. Of approximately 6,100 clones listed, roughly 61% are singletons. Sample: duodenum tissue, taken at autopsy. The sequence was collected from a woman aged 18-55 years with breast cancer. The chain joins TRBV4-2 to TRBJ2-2; 8 bases agree with TRBD2. The CDR3 region has the DNA TGTGCCAGCAGCCAAGATCTCCCATCAGCGGGGGCGAACACCGGGGAGCTGTTTTTT. Translated, it gives CASSQDLPSAGANTGELFF.